The rows below give T cell receptor beta chains drawn from one sample of a study of T cell changes during pregnancy in multiple sclerosis. Profiling relied on immunoSEQ multiplex PCR, and the TCRdb table lists in-frame clones only, not all of them. This sample has approximately 41,000 clones, with less than 95% found just once. The sample was CD8+ T cells from peripheral blood mononuclear cells, taken in the first trimester of pregnancy. The receptors were gathered from a female donor with multiple sclerosis, enrolled in a pregnancy study. Each CDR3 is given with its conserved first and last residue. The D gene is left open where the match is weak. A clone size is listed for some rows: how often the clone was seen (once, few, many), or a class if it is expanded.

V	size	J	D	DNA	CDR3
TRBV5-5	.	TRBJ1-5	.	TGTGCCAGCAGCTTGTTGGCAGGGCATCAGCCCCAGCATTTT	CASSLLAGHQPQHF
TRBV27	.	TRBJ1-5	.	TGTGCCAGCAGGTCCTACAGGAGCAATCAGCCCCAGCATTTT	CASRSYRSNQPQHF
TRBV9	.	TRBJ2-7	.	TGTGCCAGCAGCCCAGGAGGAGGCTCATCCTACGAGCAGTACTTC	CASSPGGGSSYEQYF
TRBV2	.	TRBJ1-2	.	TGTGCCAGCAGGGACATAGGGACTATTTATGGCTACACCTTC	CASRDIGTIYGYTF
TRBV30	.	TRBJ1-1	.	TGTGCCTGGAGCCTGGTCGGGGGGAGCACTGAAGCTTTCTTT	CAWSLVGGSTEAFF
TRBV5-1	few	TRBJ2-2	TRBD2	TGCGCCAGCAGCTTGATGCGGGAGGAGGGCGGGGAGCTGTTTTTT	CASSLMREEGGELFF
TRBV28	.	TRBJ1-6	.	TGTGCCAGCAGTTTATGGGCGGACAGTAGTAATTCACCCCTCCACTTT	CASSLWADSSNSPLHF
TRBV7-9	.	TRBJ2-1	TRBD2	TGTGCCAGCAGCTTAGCGCTAGCGGGGGTGGATGAGCAGTTCTTC	CASSLALAGVDEQFF
TRBV29-1	.	TRBJ1-2	.	TGCAGCGTTCGGAGTAGGGGCGGCTACACCTTC	CSVRSRGGYTF
TRBV6-1	.	TRBJ2-5	TRBD1	TGTGCCAGCAGTGAAGCGACAGGGCAAGAGACCCAGTACTTC	CASSEATGQETQYF
TRBV11-2	.	TRBJ2-7	.	TGTGCCAGCAGCTTAGAGTACGGTGGCGAGCAGTACTTC	CASSLEYGGEQYF
TRBV29-1	.	TRBJ2-7	TRBD1	TGCAGCGCCCGTTGGGACAGATCCTACGAGCAGTACTTC	CSARWDRSYEQYF
TRBV5-6	few	TRBJ1-1	.	TGTGCCAGCAGCTTGAGGCACAGGGAGGCTTTCTTT	CASSLRHREAFF
TRBV5-4	.	TRBJ2-1	TRBD2	TGTGCCAGCAGCGGGGGACTAGCTCACAATGAGCAGTTCTTC	CASSGGLAHNEQFF
TRBV5-4	.	TRBJ2-6	.	TGTGCCAGCAGCTTGGTCGGGGAGACTGGGGCCAACGTCCTGACTTTC	CASSLVGETGANVLTF
TRBV13	few	TRBJ1-1	TRBD1	TGTGCCAGCAGCACTCGACAGGGGAACACTGAAGCTTTCTTT	CASSTRQGNTEAFF
TRBV10-1	once	TRBJ2-7	TRBD1	TGCGCCAGCTCGTCGACAGGGTGGCAGTACTTC	CASSSTGWQYF
TRBV19	.	TRBJ1-1	.	TGTGCCAGTAGTTTGGGACAGAACACTGAAGCTTTCTTT	CASSLGQNTEAFF
TRBV9	.	TRBJ1-4	.	TGTGCCAGCAGCGGTGGGGGGGCCTGGGAAAAACTGTTTTTT	CASSGGGAWEKLFF
TRBV7-9	.	TRBJ2-7	.	TGTGCCAGCAGCAGCTCCGAACAGGGCCCCGAGCAGTACTTC	CASSSSEQGPEQYF
TRBV27	.	TRBJ2-5	.	TGTGCCAGCAGTTTACTCCCCCGGCGGCAAGAGACCCAGTACTTC	CASSLLPRRQETQYF
TRBV9	few	TRBJ1-5	TRBD1	TGTGCCAGCAGTGGGACAGGGGCGCCCAATCAGCCCCAGCATTTT	CASSGTGAPNQPQHF
TRBV27	.	TRBJ2-7	.	TGTGCCAGCAGTTCCCCGACTGGTACGGGCTACGAGCAGTACTTC	CASSSPTGTGYEQYF
TRBV5-1	.	TRBJ2-2	.	TGCGCCAGCAGCGTGCTTCCAGGGGACGTTTATAACACCGGGGAGCTGTTTTTT	CASSVLPGDVYNTGELFF
TRBV2	.	TRBJ2-7	TRBD2	TGTGCCAGCAGCCCCCCGGGACTAGCGGTTTACGAGCAGTACTTC	CASSPPGLAVYEQYF
TRBV2	.	TRBJ1-2	TRBD1	TGTGCCAGGATCGTATTGGGACAGGGGGACGGCTACACCTTC	CARIVLGQGDGYTF
TRBV10-3	.	TRBJ2-2	.	TGTGCCATCAGTGGCGGACAGATTCCCGGGGAGCTGTTTTTT	CAISGGQIPGELFF
TRBV7-9	.	TRBJ2-7	TRBD1	TGTGCCAGCATAGGGGGCAGGTCCTACGAGCAGTACTTC	CASIGGRSYEQYF
TRBV6-5	.	TRBJ1-1	.	TGTGCCAGCAGTTATTCTAGAGGGAGGAGGACTGAAGCTTTCTTT	CASSYSRGRRTEAFF
TRBV19	.	TRBJ2-7	TRBD2	TGTGCCAGTAGTATAGGGAGCGGGAGGGCCTACGAGCAGTACTTC	CASSIGSGRAYEQYF
TRBV7-9	.	TRBJ1-2	.	TGTGCCAGCAGCCGGCCCTTCTTGACAGCGATAAAGGATGGCTACACCTTC	CASSRPFLTAIKDGYTF
TRBV7-6	.	TRBJ1-1	.	TGTGCCAGCAGTCCGGTGAGGGAGGGGAACACTGAAGCTTTCTTT	CASSPVREGNTEAFF
TRBV19	.	TRBJ1-1	.	TGTGCCACCCAACGGGGGTGGGGTTTGCCCACTGAAGCTTTCTTT	CATQRGWGLPTEAFF
TRBV5-1	.	TRBJ2-7	.	TGCGCCAGCAGCTTGGCGGCAGGGGTTTTCGAGCAGTACTTC	CASSLAAGVFEQYF
TRBV6-5	.	TRBJ2-7	TRBD2	TGTGCCAGCAGTTACTCGGGAGCGGGGGGGCTTCTCGAGCAGTACTTC	CASSYSGAGGLLEQYF
TRBV19	.	TRBJ1-1	TRBD1	TGTGCCAGTAGGCCCGTGACAGGGAAAACTGAAGCTTTCTTT	CASRPVTGKTEAFF
TRBV7-6	.	TRBJ1-1	.	TGTGCCAGCAGCTTAGCGCGAGGGTCCGAAGCTTTCTTT	CASSLARGSEAFF
TRBV27	.	TRBJ1-2	.	TGTGCCACACGTCAAGCGGGACTGCATATCTATGGCTACACCTTC	CATRQAGLHIYGYTF
TRBV4-2	.	TRBJ1-1	.	TGTGCCAGCAGCCTAGGAGAGAACACTGAAGCTTTCTTT	CASSLGENTEAFF
TRBV4-3	.	TRBJ2-7	TRBD2	TGCGCCAGCAGCCTCTCTAGCGGGGGAGGCTACGAGCAGTACTTC	CASSLSSGGGYEQYF
TRBV5-1	.	TRBJ1-1	TRBD1	TGCGCCAGCAGCTTGACTCGGACAGGGCGAGGCACTGAAGCTTTCTTT	CASSLTRTGRGTEAFF
TRBV11-2	.	TRBJ2-3	.	TGTGCCAGCAGCTTATCCGGAGGCACAGATACGCAGTATTTT	CASSLSGGTDTQYF
TRBV18	once	TRBJ1-4	TRBD1	TGTGCCAGCTCAACGACAGGGGGATCTGCAACTAATGAAAAACTGTTTTTT	CASSTTGGSATNEKLFF
TRBV7-8	.	TRBJ2-5	.	TGTGCCAGCAGCTTGGTACCTATTCCTAGCCCTCGAGAGACCCAGTACTTC	CASSLVPIPSPRETQYF
TRBV12-5	.	TRBJ2-3	.	TGTGCTAGTGGCCAGACAGACAGCGCAGATACGCAGTATTTT	CASGQTDSADTQYF
TRBV7-6	.	TRBJ2-2	.	TGTGCCAGCAGCCCCTCGGGGGAGCTGTTTTTT	CASSPSGELFF
TRBV7-4	.	TRBJ2-7	.	TGTGCCAGCAGCTACCCTGGACACCGTTCCTACGAGCAGTACTTC	CASSYPGHRSYEQYF
TRBV2	.	TRBJ1-4	.	TGTGCCAGCAGTGAAGCGCTTGTCAGGTACTCTGCAACTAATGAAAAACTGTTTTTT	CASSEALVRYSATNEKLFF
TRBV21-1	.	TRBJ2-7	.	TGTGCCAGCAGCCCATTCGGGGGCCAGGGGGCGCGAGTGAAGCAGTACTTC	CASSPFGGQGARVKQYF
TRBV7-6	.	TRBJ2-3	TRBD1	TGTGCCAGCAGCATAAACAGGGGGACGAGCACAGATACGCAGTATTTT	CASSINRGTSTDTQYF
TRBV7-9	.	TRBJ2-2	TRBD1	TGTGCCAGCACCCCCCCCCGGGGACAGGGGAGCACCGGGGAGCTGTTTTTT	CASTPPRGQGSTGELFF
TRBV6-5	.	TRBJ2-5	.	TGTGCCAGCAGTTACGGTAGTCACGGAGCGGGAGAGACCCAGTACTTC	CASSYGSHGAGETQYF
TRBV19	.	TRBJ2-3	.	TGTGCCAGTACCCGCCGGTCCGGAGGGGCAGATACGCAGTATTTT	CASTRRSGGADTQYF
TRBV30	.	TRBJ1-2	TRBD1	TGTGCCTGGAGTGTACGGGCGGACAGGAGCCTCTATGGCTACACCTTC	CAWSVRADRSLYGYTF
TRBV2	.	TRBJ2-2	TRBD2	TGTGCCAGCTTAGATGGGAGGGCCAGAACCGGGGAGCTGTTTTTT	CASLDGRARTGELFF